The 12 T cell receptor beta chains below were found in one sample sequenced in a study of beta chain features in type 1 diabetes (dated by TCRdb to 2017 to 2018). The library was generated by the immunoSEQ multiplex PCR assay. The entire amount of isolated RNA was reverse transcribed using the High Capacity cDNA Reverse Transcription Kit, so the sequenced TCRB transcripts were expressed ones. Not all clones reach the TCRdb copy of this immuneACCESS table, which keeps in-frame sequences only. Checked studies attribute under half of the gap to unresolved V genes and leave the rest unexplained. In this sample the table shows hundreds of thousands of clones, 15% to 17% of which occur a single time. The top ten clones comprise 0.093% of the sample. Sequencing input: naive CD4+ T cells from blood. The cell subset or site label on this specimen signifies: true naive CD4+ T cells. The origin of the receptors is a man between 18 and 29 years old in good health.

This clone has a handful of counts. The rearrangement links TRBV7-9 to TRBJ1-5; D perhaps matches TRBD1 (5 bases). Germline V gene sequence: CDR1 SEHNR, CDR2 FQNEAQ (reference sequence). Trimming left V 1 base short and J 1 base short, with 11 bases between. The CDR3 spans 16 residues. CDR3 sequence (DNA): TGTGCCAGCAGCTTAGGGGTGGGGGAAAGCAATCAGCCCCAGCATTTT. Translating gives CASSLGVGESNQPQHF.

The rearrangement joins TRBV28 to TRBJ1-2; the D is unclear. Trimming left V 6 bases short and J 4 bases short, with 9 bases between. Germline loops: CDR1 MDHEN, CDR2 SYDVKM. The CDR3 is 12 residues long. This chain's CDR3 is CASREPVYGYTF. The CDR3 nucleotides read TGTGCCAGCAGGGAGCCGGTCTATGGCTACACCTTC.

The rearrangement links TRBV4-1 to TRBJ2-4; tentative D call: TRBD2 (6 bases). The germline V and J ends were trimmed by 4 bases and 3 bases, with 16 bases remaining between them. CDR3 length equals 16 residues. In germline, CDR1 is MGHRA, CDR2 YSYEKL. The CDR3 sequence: CASSLRREEGKNIQYF. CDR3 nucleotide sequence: TGCGCCAGCAGCCTACGCAGGGAGGAGGGCAAAAACATTCAGTACTTC.

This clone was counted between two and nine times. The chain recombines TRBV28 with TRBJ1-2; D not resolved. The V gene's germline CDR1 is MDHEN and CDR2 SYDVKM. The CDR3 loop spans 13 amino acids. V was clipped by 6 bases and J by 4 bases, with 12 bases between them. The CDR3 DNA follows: TGTGCCAGCAGCTTGACTACTCCCTATGGCTACACCTTC. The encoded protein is CASSLTTPYGYTF.

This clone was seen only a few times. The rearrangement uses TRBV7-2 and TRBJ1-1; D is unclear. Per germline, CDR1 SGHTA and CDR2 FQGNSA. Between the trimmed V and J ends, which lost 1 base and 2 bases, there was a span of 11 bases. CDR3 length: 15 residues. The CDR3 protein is CASSLVSVINTEAFF. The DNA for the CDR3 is TGTGCCAGCAGCTTAGTTTCGGTAATAAACACTGAAGCTTTCTTT.

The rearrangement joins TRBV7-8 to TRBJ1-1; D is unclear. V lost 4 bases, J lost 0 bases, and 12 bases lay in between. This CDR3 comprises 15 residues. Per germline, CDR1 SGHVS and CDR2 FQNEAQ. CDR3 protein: CASSSSGSLNTEAFF. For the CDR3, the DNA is TGTGCCAGCAGCTCGTCCGGTTCGCTGAACACTGAAGCTTTCTTT.

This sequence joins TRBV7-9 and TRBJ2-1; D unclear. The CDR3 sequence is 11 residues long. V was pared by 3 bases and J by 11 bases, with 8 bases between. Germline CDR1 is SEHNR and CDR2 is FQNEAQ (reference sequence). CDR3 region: CASSFQIKQFF. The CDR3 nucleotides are TGTGCCAGCAGCTTCCAGATTAAGCAGTTCTTC.

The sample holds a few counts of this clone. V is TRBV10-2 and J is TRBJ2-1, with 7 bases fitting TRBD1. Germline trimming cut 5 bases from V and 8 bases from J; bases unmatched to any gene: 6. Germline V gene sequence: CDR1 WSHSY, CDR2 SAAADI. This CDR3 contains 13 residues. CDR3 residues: CASSRLGGHEQFF. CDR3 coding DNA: TGCGCCAGCAGTCGATTAGGGGGCCATGAGCAGTTCTTC.

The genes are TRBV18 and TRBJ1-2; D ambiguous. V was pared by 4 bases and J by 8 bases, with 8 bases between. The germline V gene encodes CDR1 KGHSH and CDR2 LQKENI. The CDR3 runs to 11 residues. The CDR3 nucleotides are TGTGCCAGCTCACTCGCTGCGGGCTACACCTTC. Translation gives CASSLAAGYTF.

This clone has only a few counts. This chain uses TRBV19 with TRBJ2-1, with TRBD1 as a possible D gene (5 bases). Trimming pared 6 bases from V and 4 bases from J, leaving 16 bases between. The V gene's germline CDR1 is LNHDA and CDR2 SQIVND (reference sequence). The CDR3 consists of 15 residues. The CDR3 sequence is CASSWGRRSYNEQFF. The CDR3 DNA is TGTGCCAGTAGCTGGGGCAGGAGATCGTACAATGAGCAGTTCTTC. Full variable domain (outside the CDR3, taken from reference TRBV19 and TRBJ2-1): DGGITQSPKYLFRKEGQNVTLSCEQNLNHDAMYWYRQDPGQGLRLIYYSQIVNDFQKGDIAEGYSVSREKKESFPLTVTSAQKNPTAFYLCASSWGRRSYNEQFFGPGTRLTVL.

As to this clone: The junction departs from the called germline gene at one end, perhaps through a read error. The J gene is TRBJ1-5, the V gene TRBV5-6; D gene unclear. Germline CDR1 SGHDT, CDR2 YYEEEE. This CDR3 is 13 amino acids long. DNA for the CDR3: TGTGCCAGCAGCTTCAGGAGCAATCGGCCCCAGCATTTT. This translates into CASSFRSNRPQHF.

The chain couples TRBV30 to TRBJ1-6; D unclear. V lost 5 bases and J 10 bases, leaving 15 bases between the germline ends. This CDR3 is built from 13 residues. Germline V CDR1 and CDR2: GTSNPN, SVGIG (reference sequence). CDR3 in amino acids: CAWGPRGGSPLHF. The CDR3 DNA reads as TGTGCCTGGGGCCCGCGTGGAGGCTCACCCCTCCACTTT.